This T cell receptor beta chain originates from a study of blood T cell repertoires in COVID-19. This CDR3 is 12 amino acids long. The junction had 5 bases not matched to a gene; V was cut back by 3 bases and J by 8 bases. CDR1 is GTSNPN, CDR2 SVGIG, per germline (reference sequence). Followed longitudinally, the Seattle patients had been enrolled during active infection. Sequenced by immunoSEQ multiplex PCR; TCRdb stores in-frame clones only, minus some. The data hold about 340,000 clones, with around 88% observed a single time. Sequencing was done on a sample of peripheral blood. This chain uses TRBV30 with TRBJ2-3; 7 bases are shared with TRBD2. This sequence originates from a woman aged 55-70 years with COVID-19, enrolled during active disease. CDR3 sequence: CAWRAPGGTQYF. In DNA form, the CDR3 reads TGTGCCTGGAGAGCCCCGGGGGGTACGCAGTATTTT.